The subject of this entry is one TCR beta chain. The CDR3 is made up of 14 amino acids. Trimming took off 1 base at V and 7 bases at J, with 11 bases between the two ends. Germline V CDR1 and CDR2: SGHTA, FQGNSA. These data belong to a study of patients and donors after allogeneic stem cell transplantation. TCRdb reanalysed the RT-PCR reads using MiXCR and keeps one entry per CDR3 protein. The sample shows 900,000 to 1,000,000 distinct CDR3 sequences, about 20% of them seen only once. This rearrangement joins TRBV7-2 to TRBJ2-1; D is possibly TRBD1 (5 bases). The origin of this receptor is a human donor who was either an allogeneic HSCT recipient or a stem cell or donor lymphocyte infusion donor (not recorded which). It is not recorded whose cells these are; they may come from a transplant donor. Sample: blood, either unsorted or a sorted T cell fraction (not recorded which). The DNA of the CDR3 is TGTGCCAGCAGCTTAGGGGGCAGTAGAAATGAGCAGTTCTTC. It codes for CASSLGGSRNEQFF.